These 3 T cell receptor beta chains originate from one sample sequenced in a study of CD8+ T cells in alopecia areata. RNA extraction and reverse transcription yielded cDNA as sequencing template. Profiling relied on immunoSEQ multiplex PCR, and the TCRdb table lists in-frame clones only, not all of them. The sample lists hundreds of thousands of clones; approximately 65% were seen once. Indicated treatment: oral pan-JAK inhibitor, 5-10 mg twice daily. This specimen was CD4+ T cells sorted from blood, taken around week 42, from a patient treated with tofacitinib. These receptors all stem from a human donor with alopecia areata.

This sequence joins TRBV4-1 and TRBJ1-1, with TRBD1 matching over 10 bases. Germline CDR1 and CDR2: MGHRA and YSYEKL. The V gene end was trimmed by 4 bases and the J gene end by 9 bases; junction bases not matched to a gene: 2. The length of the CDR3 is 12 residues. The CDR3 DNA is TGCGCCAGCAGCCGGACAGGGGGACAAGCTTTCTTT. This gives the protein CASSRTGGQAFF.

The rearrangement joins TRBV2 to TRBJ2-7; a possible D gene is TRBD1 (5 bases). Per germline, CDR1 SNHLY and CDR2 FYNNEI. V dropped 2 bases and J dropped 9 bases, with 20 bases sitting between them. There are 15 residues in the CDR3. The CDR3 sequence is CASSERQWSELGQYF. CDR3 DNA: TGTGCCAGCAGTGAACGACAGTGGTCCGAACTGGGGCAGTACTTC.

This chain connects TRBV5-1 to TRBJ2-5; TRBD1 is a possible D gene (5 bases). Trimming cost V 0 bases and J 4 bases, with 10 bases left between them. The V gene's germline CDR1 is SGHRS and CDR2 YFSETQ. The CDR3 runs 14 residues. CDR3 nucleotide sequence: TGCGCCAGCAGCTTGGCAGGGTTGGGAGAGACCCAGTACTTC. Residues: CASSLAGLGETQYF.